The sequence of this T cell receptor (beta chain) was determined in a study of CD8 T cells in Susac syndrome. TEMRA cells were FACS-enriched, with CD8+ and CD4+ T cells isolated negatively. cDNA came from 0.5 to 1 ug RNA primed by random hexamers. Using its own MiXCR run on the immunoSEQ multiplex PCR reads, TCRdb lists one record per CDR3 protein. The table records around 170,000 distinct CDR3 sequences, under 97% of them present only once. The CDR3 consists of 14 residues. Deletions cut 2 bases from V and 1 base from J, with 9 bases between. Germline CDR1 is LNHDA and CDR2 is SQIVND (reference sequence).

The sequenced material came from CD4+ T cells from PBMCs. This sequence was found in a human donor with Susac syndrome. The chain couples TRBV19 to TRBJ2-7; D is ambiguous. The CDR3 protein is CASSIYQESYEQYF. In DNA, the CDR3 is TGTGCCAGTAGTATATACCAAGAGTCCTACGAGCAGTACTTC.